This is a list of T cell receptor beta chains from one sample in a study of human T cells and chemical hapten exposure. TCRdb analysed the RACE reads with MiXCR anew, one entry per CDR3 protein. Here the sample spans over 95,000 distinct CDR3 sequences, around 12% being singletons. The specimen was whole blood, collected in connection with sensitization to the hapten diphenylcyclopropenone (DPC). Source of these receptors: a woman aged 40 to 50 with alopecia areata. Some clones in this sample may be carry-over from other donors' samples. Each CDR3 is given with its conserved first and last residue. The order of the fields is clone size, V gene, D gene, CDR3 length, J gene, CDR3 protein, CDR3 DNA. D genes are given only for firm matches. A clone size is listed for some rows: how often the clone was seen (once, few, many), or a class if it is expanded.

abundance: .
v_gene: TRBV19
d_gene: TRBD1
len: 14
j_gene: TRBJ2-7
CDR3aa: CASSISGQGYEQYF
CDR3nt: TGTGCCAGTAGTATATCCGGACAGGGCTACGAGCAGTACTTC

abundance: .
v_gene: TRBV20-1
d_gene: .
len: 13
j_gene: TRBJ2-3
CDR3aa: CSALGSLQGTQYF
CDR3nt: TGCAGTGCTCTGGGCAGCCTGCAGGGTACGCAGTATTTT

abundance: many
v_gene: TRBV4-2
d_gene: .
len: 16
j_gene: TRBJ2-3
CDR3aa: CASSQDERKSTDTQYF
CDR3nt: TGTGCCAGCAGCCAAGATGAGAGGAAAAGCACAGATACGCAGTATTTT

abundance: .
v_gene: TRBV7-8
d_gene: .
len: 16
j_gene: TRBJ1-5
CDR3aa: CASSLTPRSLVGPQHF
CDR3nt: TGTGCCAGCAGCTTAACTCCCCGGTCCTTAGTCGGGCCCCAGCATTTT

abundance: many
v_gene: TRBV6-1
d_gene: TRBD1
len: 15
j_gene: TRBJ2-5
CDR3aa: CASGRDRGRTETQYF
CDR3nt: TGTGCCAGCGGAAGGGACAGGGGGCGGACAGAGACCCAGTACTTC

abundance: many
v_gene: TRBV27
d_gene: TRBD2
len: 16
j_gene: TRBJ2-3
CDR3aa: CASSRTSGRWADTQYF
CDR3nt: TGTGCCAGCAGTAGGACTAGCGGGAGATGGGCAGATACGCAGTATTTT

abundance: few
v_gene: TRBV28
d_gene: .
len: 15
j_gene: TRBJ2-7
CDR3aa: CASSRGDAGYYEQYF
CDR3nt: TGTGCCAGCTCCCGCGGGGATGCCGGATATTACGAGCAGTACTTC

abundance: .
v_gene: TRBV30
d_gene: .
len: 15
j_gene: TRBJ2-1
CDR3aa: CAWSVVWRKYNEQFF
CDR3nt: TGTGCCTGGAGTGTAGTATGGCGGAAGTACAATGAGCAGTTCTTC

abundance: few
v_gene: TRBV5-6
d_gene: .
len: 15
j_gene: TRBJ2-3
CDR3aa: CASSLGPARTDTQYF
CDR3nt: TGTGCCAGCAGCTTGGGTCCAGCCCGCACAGATACGCAGTATTTT

abundance: .
v_gene: TRBV7-3
d_gene: TRBD2
len: 16
j_gene: TRBJ2-1
CDR3aa: CASSEGAGAVLDEQFF
CDR3nt: TGTGCCAGCAGCGAGGGAGCGGGGGCGGTCCTCGATGAGCAGTTCTTC

abundance: few
v_gene: TRBV7-2
d_gene: TRBD2
len: 15
j_gene: TRBJ2-7
CDR3aa: CASSEGLAAAYEQYF
CDR3nt: TGTGCCAGCAGCGAAGGACTAGCGGCTGCCTACGAGCAGTACTTC

abundance: few
v_gene: TRBV9
d_gene: .
len: 15
j_gene: TRBJ2-2
CDR3aa: CASSTRSGNTGELFF
CDR3nt: TGTGCCAGCAGCACCCGTAGCGGTAACACCGGGGAGCTGTTTTTT

abundance: few
v_gene: TRBV29-1
d_gene: .
len: 14
j_gene: TRBJ2-7
CDR3aa: CSVVLGAAGYEQYF
CDR3nt: TGCAGCGTTGTGTTGGGGGCTGCCGGCTACGAGCAGTACTTC

abundance: few
v_gene: TRBV18
d_gene: .
len: 17
j_gene: TRBJ2-3
CDR3aa: CASSPPPAGSSTDTQYF
CDR3nt: TGTGCCAGCTCCCCCCCCCCGGCGGGATCTAGCACAGATACGCAGTATTTT

abundance: many
v_gene: TRBV28
d_gene: TRBD2
len: 19
j_gene: TRBJ2-7
CDR3aa: CASRKGHGLAGGSSYEQYF
CDR3nt: TGTGCCAGCAGGAAGGGGCATGGACTAGCGGGAGGCTCTTCCTACGAGCAGTACTTC

abundance: few
v_gene: TRBV27
d_gene: .
len: 13
j_gene: TRBJ1-6
CDR3aa: CASGWGTDSPLHF
CDR3nt: TGTGCCAGCGGATGGGGCACTGATTCACCCCTCCACTTT

abundance: few
v_gene: TRBV12-3/TRBV12-4
d_gene: TRBD1
len: 15
j_gene: TRBJ1-4
CDR3aa: CASRNRDRSNEKLFF
CDR3nt: TGTGCCAGCAGAAACCGGGACAGGTCTAATGAAAAACTGTTTTTT

abundance: .
v_gene: TRBV21-1
d_gene: .
len: 15
j_gene: TRBJ1-2
CDR3aa: CASSFRRPSLYGYTF
CDR3nt: TGTGCCAGCAGCTTCCGGCGGCCATCTCTCTATGGCTACACCTTC

abundance: once
v_gene: TRBV9
d_gene: TRBD1
len: 17
j_gene: TRBJ2-3
CDR3aa: CASSVEGQGLSTDTQYF
CDR3nt: TGTGCCAGCAGCGTAGAGGGACAGGGGCTGAGCACAGATACGCAGTATTTT

abundance: few
v_gene: TRBV7-9
d_gene: .
len: 16
j_gene: TRBJ1-3
CDR3aa: CASSPVAGATGNTIYF
CDR3nt: TGTGCCAGCAGCCCAGTCGCCGGCGCTACTGGAAACACCATATATTTT

abundance: .
v_gene: TRBV6-2/TRBV6-3
d_gene: TRBD2
len: 15
j_gene: TRBJ2-7
CDR3aa: CASRTTSAGLYEQYF
CDR3nt: TGTGCCAGCAGAACAACTAGCGCCGGGCTCTACGAGCAGTACTTC

abundance: .
v_gene: TRBV28
d_gene: .
len: 16
j_gene: TRBJ2-1
CDR3aa: CASSNDQGILYNEQFF
CDR3nt: TGTGCCAGCAGTAACGATCAGGGGATTCTCTACAATGAGCAGTTCTTC

abundance: .
v_gene: TRBV7-9
d_gene: .
len: 13
j_gene: TRBJ1-4
CDR3aa: CASSSSGSGKLFF
CDR3nt: TGTGCCAGCAGCTCCTCCGGGTCCGGAAAACTGTTTTTT

abundance: few
v_gene: TRBV19
d_gene: .
len: 15
j_gene: TRBJ2-1
CDR3aa: CASSIGTPIYNEQFF
CDR3nt: TGTGCCAGTAGTATTGGGACACCCATATACAATGAGCAGTTCTTC

abundance: few
v_gene: TRBV3-1
d_gene: .
len: 13
j_gene: TRBJ2-3
CDR3aa: CASNAEGADTQYF
CDR3nt: TGTGCCAGCAATGCGGAGGGAGCAGATACGCAGTATTTT

abundance: few
v_gene: TRBV12-3/TRBV12-4
d_gene: TRBD1
len: 15
j_gene: TRBJ2-2
CDR3aa: CASSPGTGAYGELFF
CDR3nt: TGTGCCAGCAGTCCCGGGACAGGGGCCTACGGGGAGCTGTTTTTT

abundance: .
v_gene: TRBV9
d_gene: .
len: 14
j_gene: TRBJ1-6
CDR3aa: CASSVGRLNSPLHF
CDR3nt: TGTGCCAGCAGCGTAGGCAGACTTAATTCACCCCTCCACTTT

abundance: .
v_gene: TRBV6-2/TRBV6-3
d_gene: TRBD2
len: 14
j_gene: TRBJ2-1
CDR3aa: CASGKTSGTHEQFF
CDR3nt: TGTGCCAGCGGGAAGACTAGCGGGACTCATGAGCAGTTCTTC

abundance: few
v_gene: TRBV28
d_gene: .
len: 12
j_gene: TRBJ2-3
CDR3aa: CASSISTGTQYF
CDR3nt: TGTGCCAGCAGTATTAGCACAGGTACGCAGTATTTT

abundance: few
v_gene: TRBV20-1
d_gene: .
len: 14
j_gene: TRBJ1-6
CDR3aa: CSARGQGYNSPLHF
CDR3nt: TGCAGTGCTAGAGGGCAGGGCTATAATTCACCCCTCCACTTT

abundance: many
v_gene: TRBV4-2
d_gene: TRBD2
len: 18
j_gene: TRBJ2-5
CDR3aa: CASSQDRDGGRAKETQYF
CDR3nt: TGTGCCAGCAGCCAAGATCGGGACGGGGGGAGGGCCAAAGAGACCCAGTACTTC

abundance: .
v_gene: TRBV28
d_gene: .
len: 12
j_gene: TRBJ2-1
CDR3aa: CASSSDIVEQFF
CDR3nt: TGTGCCAGCAGTTCAGATATTGTTGAGCAGTTCTTC

abundance: many
v_gene: TRBV12-3/TRBV12-4
d_gene: .
len: 15
j_gene: TRBJ1-1
CDR3aa: CASSPGPLRVTEAFF
CDR3nt: TGTGCCAGCAGCCCGGGACCCCTGAGGGTCACTGAAGCTTTCTTT

abundance: few
v_gene: TRBV19
d_gene: .
len: 12
j_gene: TRBJ1-5
CDR3aa: CASSMGNQPQHF
CDR3nt: TGTGCCAGTAGTATGGGTAATCAGCCCCAGCATTTT

abundance: .
v_gene: TRBV29-1
d_gene: .
len: 11
j_gene: TRBJ2-5
CDR3aa: CSVESYETQYF
CDR3nt: TGCAGCGTTGAAAGTTATGAGACCCAGTACTTC

abundance: few
v_gene: TRBV29-1
d_gene: .
len: 16
j_gene: TRBJ2-1
CDR3aa: CSALSGGRSSYNEQFF
CDR3nt: TGCAGCGCCCTATCAGGCGGCAGGAGCTCCTACAATGAGCAGTTCTTC

abundance: many
v_gene: TRBV11-2
d_gene: .
len: 19
j_gene: TRBJ2-5
CDR3aa: CASSLRPDTSGESRETQYF
CDR3nt: TGTGCCAGCAGCTTAAGGCCCGATACCTCGGGAGAAAGTAGAGAGACCCAGTACTTC

abundance: once
v_gene: TRBV10-3
d_gene: TRBD1
len: 12
j_gene: TRBJ1-2
CDR3aa: CAILGQFYGYTF
CDR3nt: TGTGCCATCCTGGGACAGTTCTATGGCTACACCTTC

abundance: few
v_gene: TRBV7-2
d_gene: .
len: 14
j_gene: TRBJ1-3
CDR3aa: CASSLGRTGNTIYF
CDR3nt: TGTGCCAGCAGCCTAGGGCGAACTGGAAACACCATATATTTT

abundance: many
v_gene: TRBV2
d_gene: TRBD2
len: 15
j_gene: TRBJ2-1
CDR3aa: CASSVSGTTPNEQFF
CDR3nt: TGTGCCAGCAGTGTTAGCGGGACGACGCCTAATGAGCAGTTCTTC

abundance: .
v_gene: TRBV4-2
d_gene: .
len: 15
j_gene: TRBJ2-3
CDR3aa: CASSHPGRTTDTQYF
CDR3nt: TGTGCCAGCAGCCATCCAGGGCGTACCACAGATACGCAGTATTTT

abundance: many
v_gene: TRBV9
d_gene: TRBD1
len: 15
j_gene: TRBJ1-2
CDR3aa: CASSAGQGLNYGYTF
CDR3nt: TGTGCCAGCAGCGCCGGACAGGGTCTGAACTATGGCTACACCTTC

abundance: .
v_gene: TRBV6-5
d_gene: .
len: 14
j_gene: TRBJ1-1
CDR3aa: CASSPDGMNTEAFF
CDR3nt: TGTGCCAGCAGTCCAGACGGAATGAACACTGAAGCTTTCTTT

abundance: many
v_gene: TRBV27
d_gene: .
len: 13
j_gene: TRBJ2-5
CDR3aa: CASRQGWFETQYF
CDR3nt: TGTGCCAGCAGACAGGGATGGTTCGAGACCCAGTACTTC

abundance: .
v_gene: TRBV9
d_gene: TRBD2
len: 17
j_gene: TRBJ2-7
CDR3aa: CASSVAGLTSGMDEQYF
CDR3nt: TGTGCCAGCAGCGTAGCGGGGTTGACTAGCGGGATGGACGAGCAGTACTTC

abundance: few
v_gene: TRBV6-1
d_gene: TRBD1
len: 15
j_gene: TRBJ1-5
CDR3aa: CASSEGTVSNQPQHF
CDR3nt: TGTGCCAGCAGTGAGGGGACAGTTAGCAATCAGCCCCAGCATTTT

abundance: few
v_gene: TRBV9
d_gene: .
len: 16
j_gene: TRBJ1-1
CDR3aa: CASSVDGGLPGTEAFF
CDR3nt: TGTGCCAGCAGCGTAGATGGGGGACTCCCAGGTACTGAAGCTTTCTTT

abundance: many
v_gene: TRBV20-1
d_gene: TRBD1
len: 14
j_gene: TRBJ2-7
CDR3aa: CSARSGQGGYEQYF
CDR3nt: TGCAGTGCTAGATCTGGACAGGGCGGCTACGAGCAGTACTTC

abundance: .
v_gene: TRBV21-1
d_gene: .
len: 14
j_gene: TRBJ2-3
CDR3aa: CASSKAGRTDTQYF
CDR3nt: TGTGCCAGCAGCAAAGCTGGTCGGACAGATACGCAGTATTTT

abundance: .
v_gene: TRBV18
d_gene: .
len: 14
j_gene: TRBJ1-1
CDR3aa: CASSNTQENTEAFF
CDR3nt: TGTGCCAGCTCCAATACACAGGAGAACACTGAAGCTTTCTTT

abundance: few
v_gene: TRBV27
d_gene: TRBD1
len: 14
j_gene: TRBJ1-1
CDR3aa: CASSSGQGHTEAFF
CDR3nt: TGTGCCAGCAGTTCTGGACAGGGCCACACTGAAGCTTTCTTT

abundance: .
v_gene: TRBV9
d_gene: TRBD2
len: 17
j_gene: TRBJ2-1
CDR3aa: CASSGRFLAGVTNEQFF
CDR3nt: TGTGCCAGCAGCGGGCGATTCCTAGCGGGAGTTACGAATGAGCAGTTCTTC

abundance: few
v_gene: TRBV7-3
d_gene: TRBD2
len: 15
j_gene: TRBJ2-3
CDR3aa: CASSLALAGAHTQYF
CDR3nt: TGTGCCAGCAGCTTAGCTCTAGCGGGTGCCCATACGCAGTATTTT

abundance: many
v_gene: TRBV6-1
d_gene: .
len: 13
j_gene: TRBJ1-1
CDR3aa: CASSMTLTVEAFF
CDR3nt: TGTGCCAGCAGTATGACCTTGACAGTTGAAGCTTTCTTT

abundance: once
v_gene: TRBV6-1
d_gene: .
len: 13
j_gene: TRBJ2-7
CDR3aa: CASSEGGRGEQYF
CDR3nt: TGTGCCAGCTCCGAGGGGGGGCGCGGGGAGCAGTACTTC